This is a list of T cell receptor beta chains from one sample in a study of blood T cell repertoires in COVID-19. Clones were sequenced by immunoSEQ multiplex PCR, and TCRdb holds only the in-frame ones, with some missing. The sample holds about 140,000 clones; around 82% are singletons and the top ten take 35% to 50%. Sample: peripheral blood. All receptors come from a human donor in a cohort sampled during active COVID-19. Each CDR3 is given with its conserved first and last residue. The order of the fields is J gene, D gene, CDR3 length, V gene, clone size, CDR3 DNA, CDR3 protein. The D gene is left open where the match is weak. The size of a clone is reported for some rows only, either as once, few or many, or as a class for expanded clones.

TRBJ2-5 . 12 TRBV15 . TGTGCCACCAGCACTAGGAAAGAGACCCAGTACTTC CATSTRKETQYF
TRBJ2-3 TRBD2 14 TRBV29-1 . TGCAGCGCTGGACTAGTTACGGGCACAGATACGCAGTATTTT CSAGLVTGTDTQYF
TRBJ2-2 . 16 TRBV5-1 . TGCGCCAGCAGCTTGGTGGGTAGCGGTGGATCCGGGGAGCTGTTTTTT CASSLVGSGGSGELFF
TRBJ2-1 . 13 TRBV18 few TGTGCCAGCTCACCCCTTTCCGACAATGAGCAGTTCTTC CASSPLSDNEQFF
TRBJ2-2 . 15 TRBV9 . TGTGCCAGCAGCGTAGAGGGGTCGAGCACCGGGGAGCTGTTTTTT CASSVEGSSTGELFF
TRBJ2-3 TRBD1 15 TRBV5-1 once TGCGCCAGCAGCTTAGGGGGCGGCCGCACAGATACGCAGTATTTT CASSLGGGRTDTQYF
TRBJ1-3 . 16 TRBV3-1/TRBV3-2 . TGTGCCAGCAGCCTCGGCGGGAAGAGCTCTGGAAACACCATATATTTT CASSLGGKSSGNTIYF
TRBJ1-2 . 13 TRBV6-5 once TGTGCCAGCAGTTACTCTTTCGGGTTAGGCTACACCTTC CASSYSFGLGYTF
TRBJ2-3 TRBD2 16 TRBV6-5 . TGTGCCAGCAGTTACTCTGCTAGCGGGGGGGCACATACGCAGTATTTT CASSYSASGGAHTQYF
TRBJ2-6 TRBD1 19 TRBV27 . TGTGCCAGCAGTAAACACCTAGGGACAGGGACATCTGGGGCCAACGTCCTGACTTTC CASSKHLGTGTSGANVLTF
TRBJ2-7 TRBD2 13 TRBV7-9 . TGTGCCAGCAGCTTAGTCGGGGGGTACGAGCAGTACTTC CASSLVGGYEQYF
TRBJ2-1 TRBD2 15 TRBV19 . TGTGCCAGTAGTCCCTGGACTAGCGGGGGGCAGGAGCAGTTCTTC CASSPWTSGGQEQFF
TRBJ1-1 . 15 TRBV7-6 few TGTGCCAGCAGTTTACAACTATCGGGTTTGACTGAAGCTTTCTTT CASSLQLSGLTEAFF
TRBJ1-1 . 12 TRBV7-9 . TGTGCCAGCAGGGGGGGAGCCACTGAAGCTTTCTTT CASRGGATEAFF
TRBJ2-3 TRBD2 17 TRBV23-1 once TGCGCCAGCAGTCAAAGGACTAGCGGGAGGGCCAGGGATACGCAGTATTTT CASSQRTSGRARDTQYF
TRBJ2-2 . 14 TRBV7-3 . TGTGCCAGCAGCCAGGTCGCGAACACCGGGGAGCTGTTTTTT CASSQVANTGELFF
TRBJ1-2 TRBD1 13 TRBV15 . TGTGCCACCAGCAGAGATGGGACAGGTGGCTACACCTTC CATSRDGTGGYTF
TRBJ2-2 . 16 TRBV25-1 . TGTGCCAGCAGTGAATACGGGGGATCGAACACCGGGGAGCTGTTTTTT CASSEYGGSNTGELFF
TRBJ2-3 TRBD1 14 TRBV19 . TGTGCCAGTAGTACGGGGACAGGTAGGGATACGCAGTATTTT CASSTGTGRDTQYF
TRBJ1-1 TRBD1 14 TRBV29-1 . TGCAGCGTAGAAGACAGGGTCTGGAACACTGAAGCTTTCTTT CSVEDRVWNTEAFF
TRBJ2-1 TRBD2 15 TRBV9 . TGTGCCAGCAGCGTATTAGCGGGGGCATACAATGAGCAGTTCTTC CASSVLAGAYNEQFF
TRBJ2-6 . 19 TRBV27 . TGTGCCAGCAGTTTAAGGGGCGGAGGGTTAAGCTCTGGGGCCAACGTCCTGACTTTC CASSLRGGGLSSGANVLTF
TRBJ1-4 TRBD1 15 TRBV6-6 . TGTGCCAGCAGTTACGCCAGGGGGGTGGATGAAAAACTGTTTTTT CASSYARGVDEKLFF
TRBJ2-5 TRBD2 15 TRBV6-2/TRBV6-3 . TGTGCCAGCAGTTACGGAGCGGGAGGGCCGCAGACCCAGTACTTC CASSYGAGGPQTQYF
TRBJ1-4 . 15 TRBV7-2 once TGTGCCAGCAGCTCCATGGGGGGGAGTAATGAAAAACTGTTTTTT CASSSMGGSNEKLFF
TRBJ2-3 . 15 TRBV7-9 . TGTGCCAGCAGTCGTCCCGCGGGAAACACAGATACGCAGTATTTT CASSRPAGNTDTQYF
TRBJ2-3 . 15 TRBV19 . TGTGCCAGTAGTATCATCTTTAGCGGACGCACGCAGTGGTATTTT CASSIIFSGRTQWYF
TRBJ2-3 . 15 TRBV9 . TGTGCCAGCAGCGTAGTGGGCCATAGCACAGATACGCAGTATTTT CASSVVGHSTDTQYF
TRBJ1-4 . 14 TRBV19 few TGTGCCAGTACCTGGGCCTCCGCTAATGAAAAACTGTTTTTT CASTWASANEKLFF
TRBJ1-6 . 15 TRBV6-1 . TGTGCCAGCAGTGAAACGGCAGGGTGGGAATCACCCCTCCACTTT CASSETAGWESPLHF
TRBJ1-2 TRBD1 16 TRBV4-1 . TGCGCCAGCAGCCAAGATATCAACAGGGGGGTCTATGGCTACACCTTC CASSQDINRGVYGYTF
TRBJ2-7 TRBD1 15 TRBV10-3 . TGTGCCATCAGTGAGTACGGTACAGGGGGCCACGAGCAGTACTTC CAISEYGTGGHEQYF
TRBJ1-2 . 12 TRBV19 . TGTGCCAGTAGTCGGGCAGGGCTTGGCTACACCTTC CASSRAGLGYTF
TRBJ2-1 . 12 TRBV6-2/TRBV6-3 . TGTGCCAGCAGTTACGCGGGACCCAGTTCCTTCTTC CASSYAGPSSFF
TRBJ2-7 TRBD1 15 TRBV6-2/TRBV6-3 . TGTGCCAGCAGTTATGGGCAGGGACAGTGGAACGAGCAGTACTTC CASSYGQGQWNEQYF
TRBJ1-1 TRBD1 17 TRBV5-1 . TGCGCCAGCAGCTCCGTCGGACAGGGGGCGTTGAACACTGAAGCTTTCTTT CASSSVGQGALNTEAFF
TRBJ2-2 . 13 TRBV15 . TGTGCCACCACGGCAGGGCCGCGGAAGGAGCTGTTTTTT CATTAGPRKELFF
TRBJ1-2 . 14 TRBV6-5 . TGTGCCAGCAGGACACCGGTGGATAACTATGGCTACACCTTC CASRTPVDNYGYTF
TRBJ1-2 . 13 TRBV28 . TGTGCCAGCAGTTTATCCCAGGTCTATGGCTACACCTTC CASSLSQVYGYTF
TRBJ1-5 . 14 TRBV7-3 . TGTGCCGGGGGGGTCGGAAAGGTGCGTCAGCCCCAGCATTTT CAGGVGKVRQPQHF
TRBJ2-1 . 15 TRBV3-1/TRBV3-2 . TGTGCCAGCAGCCAAGATGGGCAGGTGGGCAATGAGCAGTTCTTC CASSQDGQVGNEQFF
TRBJ1-1 TRBD1 14 TRBV5-1 . TGCGCCAGCAGCTTGGAGGGGGCGCAGTTTGAAGCTTTCTTT CASSLEGAQFEAFF
TRBJ1-3 TRBD1 16 TRBV15 . TGTGCCACCAGTAGTGGACAGGGCCACTCTGGAAACACCATATATTTT CATSSGQGHSGNTIYF
TRBJ1-3 . 15 TRBV7-2 once TGTGCCAGCAGCTTAGTTGTGGGGCCTGGAAACACCATATATTTT CASSLVVGPGNTIYF
TRBJ1-5 . 10 TRBV30 . TGTGCCTGCGGCAATCAGCCCCAGCATTTT CACGNQPQHF
TRBJ2-7 . 14 TRBV6-2/TRBV6-3 . TGTGCCAGCAGCCTGGGACTCCTGTCCCACGAGCAGTACTTC CASSLGLLSHEQYF
TRBJ2-1 . 15 TRBV9 . TGTGCCAGCAGCCCTCGGCAGGGGCAGTGGAATGAGCAGTTCTTC CASSPRQGQWNEQFF
TRBJ1-1 . 13 TRBV7-9 . TGTGCCAGCAGCACCCTCGGGGACACTGAAGCTTTCTTT CASSTLGDTEAFF
TRBJ2-1 . 15 TRBV7-3 few TGTGCCAGCAGCGCCCTTAAAAACACCTACAATGAGCAGTTCTTC CASSALKNTYNEQFF
TRBJ2-7 TRBD1 15 TRBV5-1 . TGCGCCAGCAGCTTTTCCGGGACAGGGAACTACGAGCAGTACTTC CASSFSGTGNYEQYF
TRBJ2-1 . 12 TRBV5-1 . TGCGCCAGCAGCTTGGAGGCAGGGGTTAGCTTCTTC CASSLEAGVSFF
TRBJ1-2 TRBD1 13 TRBV5-1 . TGCGCCAGCAGCAGACAGGGGAACTATGGCTACACCTTC CASSRQGNYGYTF
TRBJ2-1 TRBD2 18 TRBV4-1 . TGCGCCAGCAGCCAACGTTTACCGGGACTAGGGAATTACAATGAGCAGTTCTTC CASSQRLPGLGNYNEQFF
TRBJ1-4 . 13 TRBV3-1/TRBV3-2 few TGTGCCAGCAGCCTTAACAGGGATGGAAAACTGTTTTTT CASSLNRDGKLFF
TRBJ1-1 . 16 TRBV7-2 . TGTGCCAGCAGCTCTCATTCCTTCAGGGTAGGGACTGAAGCTTTCTTT CASSSHSFRVGTEAFF
TRBJ1-2 . 11 TRBV15 . TGTGCCACCAGGGGAGGGCTTGGCTACACCTTC CATRGGLGYTF
TRBJ2-3 TRBD2 16 TRBV4-1 once TGCGCCAGCACCAAAAGACTAGCAGAGAACACAGATACGCAGTATTTT CASTKRLAENTDTQYF